The present T cell receptor (beta chain) was sequenced within a study of a mutant IDH1 vaccine in newly diagnosed glioma. Study-wide background: Treated patients, averaging approximately 40 years, were roughly 60% male and around 40% female. Most patients had received both radiotherapy and temozolomide, the prior options being radiotherapy, temozolomide, or both. Whole-study results and caveats: Shifts in the top peripheral T cell clonotypes seemed unrelated to pseudoprogression.

The time point was: week 5, during vaccination. Doses consisted of 300 ug of mutant IDH1 20-mer peptide each, paired with topical imiquimod. The donors' diagnosis was new WHO grade 3 or 4 astrocytoma that was IDH1-mutant and ATRX-lost. This table comes from immunoSEQ multiplex PCR, and its TCRdb copy is limited to in-frame clones, with some not included. Among approximately 76,000 clones, 90% to 95% were seen once, and the ten largest hold under 0.6%. The CDR3 is made up of 15 amino acids. The germline gives CDR1 SGHDN, CDR2 FVKESK. Trimming took 3 bases from V and 8 from J; bases not matched to a gene: 7. A note on this clone: The antigen remains undetermined.

J is TRBJ1-4 and V is TRBV14, with TRBD1 identical over 9 bases. This sequence was found in a woman between 45 and 60 years old with glioma. The sample in question was PBMCs, obtained from a glioma patient whose treatment included an IDH1 peptide vaccine. The CDR3 region is CASSQSQGAWEKLFF. CDR3 sequence (DNA): TGTGCCAGCAGCCAGTCACAGGGGGCATGGGAAAAACTGTTTTTT.